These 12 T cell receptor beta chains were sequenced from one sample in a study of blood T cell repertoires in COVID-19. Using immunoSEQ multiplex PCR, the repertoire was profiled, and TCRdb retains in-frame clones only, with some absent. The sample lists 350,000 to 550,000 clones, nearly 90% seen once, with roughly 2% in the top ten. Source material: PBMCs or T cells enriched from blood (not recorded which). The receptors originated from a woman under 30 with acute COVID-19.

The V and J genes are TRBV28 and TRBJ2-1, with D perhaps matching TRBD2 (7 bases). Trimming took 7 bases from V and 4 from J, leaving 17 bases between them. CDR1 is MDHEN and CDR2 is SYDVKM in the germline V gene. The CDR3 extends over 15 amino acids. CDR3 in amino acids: CASTMGGRVYNEQFF. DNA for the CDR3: TGTGCCAGCACCATGGGGGGGCGAGTGTACAATGAGCAGTTCTTC.

CDR3 loop: CSASRDRELNEQFF. CDR3 nucleotide sequence: TGCAGTGCTAGTCGGGACAGGGAATTGAATGAGCAGTTCTTC. The J gene is TRBJ2-1, the V gene TRBV20-1; 9 bases map to TRBD1. With V trimmed by 3 bases and J by 7 bases, 7 bases remained unmatched. Germline V CDR1 and CDR2: DFQATT, SNEGSKA (reference sequence). The CDR3 loop spans 14 amino acids.

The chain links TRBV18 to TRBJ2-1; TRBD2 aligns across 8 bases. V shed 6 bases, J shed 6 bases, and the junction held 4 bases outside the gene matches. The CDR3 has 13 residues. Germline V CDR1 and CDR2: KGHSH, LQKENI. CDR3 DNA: TGTGCCAGCTCCCCCGGGACTAGCAATGAGCAGTTCTTC. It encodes CASSPGTSNEQFF. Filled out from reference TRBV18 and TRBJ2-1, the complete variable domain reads NAGVMQNPRHLVRRRGQEARLRCSPMKGHSHVYWYRQLPEEGLKFMVYLQKENIIDESGMPKERFSAEFPKEGPSILRIQQVVRGDSAAYFCASSPGTSNEQFFGPGTRLTVL.

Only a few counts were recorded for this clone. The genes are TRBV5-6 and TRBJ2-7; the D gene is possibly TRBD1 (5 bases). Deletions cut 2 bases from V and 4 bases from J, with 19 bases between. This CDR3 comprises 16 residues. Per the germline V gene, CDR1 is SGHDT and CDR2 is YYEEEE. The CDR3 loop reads CASSFSIRSGLYEQYF. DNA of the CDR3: TGTGCCAGCAGCTTTAGTATCCGTTCAGGGTTATACGAGCAGTACTTC.

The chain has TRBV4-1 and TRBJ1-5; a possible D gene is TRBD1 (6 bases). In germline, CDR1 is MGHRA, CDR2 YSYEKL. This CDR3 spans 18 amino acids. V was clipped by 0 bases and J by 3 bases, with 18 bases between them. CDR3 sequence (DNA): TGCGCCAGCAGCCAAGATCCTCGGGGGGCGTTTTACAATCAGCCCCAGCATTTT. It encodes CASSQDPRGAFYNQPQHF.

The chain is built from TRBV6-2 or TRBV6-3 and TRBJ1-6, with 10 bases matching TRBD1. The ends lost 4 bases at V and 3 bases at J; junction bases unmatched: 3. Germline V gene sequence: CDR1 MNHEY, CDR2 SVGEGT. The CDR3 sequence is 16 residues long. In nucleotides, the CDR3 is TGTGCCAGCAGTTCCGGACAGGGGGTCTATAATTCACCCCTCCACTTT. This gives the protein CASSSGQGVYNSPLHF.

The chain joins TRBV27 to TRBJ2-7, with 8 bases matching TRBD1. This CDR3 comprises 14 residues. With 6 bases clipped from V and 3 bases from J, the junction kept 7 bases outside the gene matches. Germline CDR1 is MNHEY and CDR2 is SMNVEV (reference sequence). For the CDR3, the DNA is TGTGCCAGCAGAGACGGACAGGGCATCTACGAGCAGTACTTC. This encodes CASRDGQGIYEQYF.

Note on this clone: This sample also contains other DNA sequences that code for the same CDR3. CDR3 region: CASSLGGRETQYF. CDR3 DNA sequence: TGTGCCAGCAGCTTAGGAGGGAGGGAGACCCAGTACTTC. The chain carries TRBV7-9 and TRBJ2-5, with D perhaps matching TRBD2 (6 bases). The CDR3 is 13 residues long. The V gene lost 1 base and the J gene lost 5 bases, with 8 bases spanning the gap. In germline, CDR1 is SEHNR, CDR2 FQNEAQ (reference sequence).

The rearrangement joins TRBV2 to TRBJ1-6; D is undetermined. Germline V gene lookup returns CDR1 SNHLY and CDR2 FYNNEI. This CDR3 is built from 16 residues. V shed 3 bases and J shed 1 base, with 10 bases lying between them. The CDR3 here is CASSDVGVSYNSPLHF. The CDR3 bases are TGTGCCAGCAGTGATGTCGGGGTATCCTATAATTCACCCCTCCACTTT.

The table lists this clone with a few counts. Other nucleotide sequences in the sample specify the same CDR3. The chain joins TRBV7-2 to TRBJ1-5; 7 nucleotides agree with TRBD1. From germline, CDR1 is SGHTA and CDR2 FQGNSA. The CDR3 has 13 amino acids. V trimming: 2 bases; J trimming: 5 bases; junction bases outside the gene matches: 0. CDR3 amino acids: CASSLQGDQPQHF. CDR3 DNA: TGTGCCAGCAGCTTACAGGGGGATCAGCCCCAGCATTTT.

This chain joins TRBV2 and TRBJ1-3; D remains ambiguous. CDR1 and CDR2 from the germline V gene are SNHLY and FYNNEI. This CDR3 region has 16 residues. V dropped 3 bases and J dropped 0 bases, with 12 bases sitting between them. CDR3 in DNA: TGTGCCAGCAGTGAGAGGACGGGGAGCTCTGGAAACACCATATATTTT. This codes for CASSERTGSSGNTIYF.

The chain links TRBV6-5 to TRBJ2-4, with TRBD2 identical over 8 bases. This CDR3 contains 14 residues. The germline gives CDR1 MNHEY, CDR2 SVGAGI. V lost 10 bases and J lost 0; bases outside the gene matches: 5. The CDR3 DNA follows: TGTGCCACCGCCGGGGGGGAAGCCAAAAACATTCAGTACTTC. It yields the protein CATAGGEAKNIQYF.